This TCR beta chain was identified in a study of T-cell reconstitution after alpha-beta-depleted transplantation in children. As it was prepared, the TCRbeta library received unique molecular identifiers. TCRdb re-derived calls from the PCR reads in MiXCR, one entry per CDR3 protein. The sample contains around 200,000 distinct CDR3 sequences, approximately 9% of which appear only once. This CDR3 spans 17 amino acids. CDR1 is MGHDK and CDR2 is SYGVNS in the germline V gene. V dropped 5 bases and J dropped 4 bases, with 23 bases sitting between them. Material: PBMCs from the stem cell graft donor, obtained from the stem cell graft. J is TRBJ1-2 and V is TRBV25-1, with a weak D call TRBD1 (6 bases). The receptor was derived from a human donor who donated a stem cell graft to a child with acute lymphoblastic leukemia. The CDR3 here is CASSSSLSGVRGYGYTF. Written as DNA, the CDR3 is TGTGCCAGCAGTTCGAGCCTTTCAGGGGTTCGCGGCTATGGCTACACCTTC.